Detailed here is one T cell receptor beta chain. The data derive from a study of blood T cell repertoires in COVID-19. Using immunoSEQ multiplex PCR, the repertoire was profiled, and TCRdb retains in-frame clones only, with some absent. Of 310,000 or so clones listed, 90% were seen once; the top ten hold around 1.7%. The CDR3 is 17 amino acids. Trimming took 6 bases from V and 6 from J; bases not matched to a gene: 17. CDR1 KGHSH and CDR2 LQKENI come from the germline V gene. Participants, about 18 to 90 years old, spanned some 23 US areas. Sequencing was done on a sample of PBMCs or T cells enriched from blood (not recorded which). This sequence was found in a woman under 30 with acute COVID-19. The chain has TRBV18 and TRBJ1-5, with 7 bases aligning to TRBD1. As DNA, the CDR3 is TGTGCCAGCTCGCTCTCTCCTCTGACAGGGTCAGGTCAGCCCCAGCATTTT. It translates to CASSLSPLTGSGQPQHF.